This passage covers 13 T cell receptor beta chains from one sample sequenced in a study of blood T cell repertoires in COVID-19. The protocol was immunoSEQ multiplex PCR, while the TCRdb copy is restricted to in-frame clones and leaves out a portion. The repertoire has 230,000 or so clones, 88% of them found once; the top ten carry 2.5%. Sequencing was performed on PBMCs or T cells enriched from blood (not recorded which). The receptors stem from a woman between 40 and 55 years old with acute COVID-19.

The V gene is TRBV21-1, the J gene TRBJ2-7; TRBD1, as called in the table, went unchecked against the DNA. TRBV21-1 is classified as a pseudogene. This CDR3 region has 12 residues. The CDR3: CATSGQPDEQYV. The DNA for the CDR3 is TGTGCCACCTCTGGACAACCTGACGAGCAGTACGTC.

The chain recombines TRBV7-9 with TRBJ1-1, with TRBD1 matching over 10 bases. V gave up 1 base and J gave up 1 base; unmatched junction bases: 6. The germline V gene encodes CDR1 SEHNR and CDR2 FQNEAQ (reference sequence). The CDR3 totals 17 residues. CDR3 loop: CASSLVGTGVGNTEAFF. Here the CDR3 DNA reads TGTGCCAGCAGCTTAGTAGGGACAGGGGTAGGGAACACTGAAGCTTTCTTT.

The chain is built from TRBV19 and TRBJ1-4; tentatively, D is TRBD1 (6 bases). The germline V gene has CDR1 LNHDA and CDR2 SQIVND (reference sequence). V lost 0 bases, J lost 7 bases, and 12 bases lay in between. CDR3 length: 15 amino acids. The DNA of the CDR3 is TGTGCCAGTAGTATAGACTCAGGGGCCGGTGAAAAACTGTTTTTT. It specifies CASSIDSGAGEKLFF.

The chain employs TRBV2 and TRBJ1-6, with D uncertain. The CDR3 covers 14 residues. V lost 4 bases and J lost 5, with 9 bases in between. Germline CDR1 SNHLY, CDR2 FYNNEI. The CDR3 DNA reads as TGTGCCAGCAGTGTGCGAACAGATAATTCACCCCTCCACTTT. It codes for CASSVRTDNSPLHF.

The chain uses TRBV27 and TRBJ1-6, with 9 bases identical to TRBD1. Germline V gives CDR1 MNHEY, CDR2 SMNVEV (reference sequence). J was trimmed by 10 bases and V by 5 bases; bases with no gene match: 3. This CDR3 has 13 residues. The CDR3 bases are TGTGCCAGCAGTCGGACAGGGGAATCACCCCTCCACTTT. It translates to CASSRTGESPLHF.

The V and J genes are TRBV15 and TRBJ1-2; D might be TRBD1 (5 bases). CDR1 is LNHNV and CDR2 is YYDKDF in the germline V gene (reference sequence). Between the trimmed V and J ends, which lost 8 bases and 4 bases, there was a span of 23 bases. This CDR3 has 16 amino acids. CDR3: CATYTIGGAGPYGYTF. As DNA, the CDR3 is TGTGCCACCTATACCATCGGAGGGGCAGGGCCCTATGGCTACACCTTC.

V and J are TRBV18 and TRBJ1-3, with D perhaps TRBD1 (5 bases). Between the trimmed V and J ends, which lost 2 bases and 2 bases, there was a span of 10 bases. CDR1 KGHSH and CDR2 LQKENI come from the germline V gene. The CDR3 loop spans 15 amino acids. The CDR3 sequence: CASSPVGGTGNTIYF. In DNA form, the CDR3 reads TGTGCCAGCTCACCAGTTGGGGGGACTGGAAACACCATATATTTT.

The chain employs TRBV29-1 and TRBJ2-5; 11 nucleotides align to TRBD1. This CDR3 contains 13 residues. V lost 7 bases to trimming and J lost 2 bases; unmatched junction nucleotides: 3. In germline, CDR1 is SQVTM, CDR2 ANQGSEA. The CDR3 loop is CSAGQGGQETQYF. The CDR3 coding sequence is TGCAGCGCGGGACAGGGGGGGCAAGAGACCCAGTACTTC.

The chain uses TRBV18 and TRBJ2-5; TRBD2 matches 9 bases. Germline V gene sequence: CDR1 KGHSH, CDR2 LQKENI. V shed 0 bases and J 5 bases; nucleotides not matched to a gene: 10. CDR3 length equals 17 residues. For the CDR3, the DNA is TGTGCCAGCTCACCACCGTGGCGGGAGGGCCTCTGGGAGACCCAGTACTTC. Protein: CASSPPWREGLWETQYF.

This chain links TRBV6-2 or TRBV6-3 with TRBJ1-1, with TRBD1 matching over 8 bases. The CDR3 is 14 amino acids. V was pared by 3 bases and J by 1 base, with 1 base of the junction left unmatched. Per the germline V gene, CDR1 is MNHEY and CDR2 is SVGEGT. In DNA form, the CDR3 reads TGTGCCAGCAGTTATGGACAGGGGAACACTGAAGCTTTCTTT. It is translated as CASSYGQGNTEAFF.

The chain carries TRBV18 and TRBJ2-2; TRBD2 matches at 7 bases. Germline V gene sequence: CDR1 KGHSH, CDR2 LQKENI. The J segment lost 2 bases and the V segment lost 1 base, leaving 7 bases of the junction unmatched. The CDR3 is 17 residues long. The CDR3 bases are TGTGCCAGCTCACCACGGTCCTTAGCGGGCAACACCGGGGAGCTGTTTTTT. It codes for CASSPRSLAGNTGELFF.

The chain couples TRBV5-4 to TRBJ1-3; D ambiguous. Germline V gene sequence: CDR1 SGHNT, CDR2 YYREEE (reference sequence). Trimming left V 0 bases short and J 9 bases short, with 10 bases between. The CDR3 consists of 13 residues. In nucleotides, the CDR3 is TGTGCCAGCAGCTTGGTTTCCGGAGGCACCATATATTTT. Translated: CASSLVSGGTIYF.

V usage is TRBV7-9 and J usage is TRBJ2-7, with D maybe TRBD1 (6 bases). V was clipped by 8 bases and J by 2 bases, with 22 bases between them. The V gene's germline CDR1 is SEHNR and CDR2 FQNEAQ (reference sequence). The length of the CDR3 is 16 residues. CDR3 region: CASHNYSPGQTYEQYF. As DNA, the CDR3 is TGTGCCAGCCATAACTATAGTCCGGGACAAACCTACGAGCAGTACTTC.